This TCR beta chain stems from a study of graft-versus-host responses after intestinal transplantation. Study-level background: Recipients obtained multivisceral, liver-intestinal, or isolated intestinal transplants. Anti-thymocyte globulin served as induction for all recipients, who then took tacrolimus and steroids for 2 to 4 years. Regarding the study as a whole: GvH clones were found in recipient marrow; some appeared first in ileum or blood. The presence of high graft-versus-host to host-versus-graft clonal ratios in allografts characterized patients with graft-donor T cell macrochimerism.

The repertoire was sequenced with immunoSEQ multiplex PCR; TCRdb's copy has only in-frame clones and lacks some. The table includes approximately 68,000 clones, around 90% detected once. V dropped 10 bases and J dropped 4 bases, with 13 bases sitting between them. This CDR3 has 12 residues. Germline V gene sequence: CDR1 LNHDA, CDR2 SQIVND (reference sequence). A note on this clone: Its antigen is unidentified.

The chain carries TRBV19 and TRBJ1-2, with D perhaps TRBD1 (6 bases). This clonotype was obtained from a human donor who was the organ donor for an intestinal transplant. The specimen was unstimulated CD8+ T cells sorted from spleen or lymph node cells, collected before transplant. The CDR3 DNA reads TGTGCCACTAAGGACAGTGTCTATGGCTACACCTTC. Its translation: CATKDSVYGYTF.